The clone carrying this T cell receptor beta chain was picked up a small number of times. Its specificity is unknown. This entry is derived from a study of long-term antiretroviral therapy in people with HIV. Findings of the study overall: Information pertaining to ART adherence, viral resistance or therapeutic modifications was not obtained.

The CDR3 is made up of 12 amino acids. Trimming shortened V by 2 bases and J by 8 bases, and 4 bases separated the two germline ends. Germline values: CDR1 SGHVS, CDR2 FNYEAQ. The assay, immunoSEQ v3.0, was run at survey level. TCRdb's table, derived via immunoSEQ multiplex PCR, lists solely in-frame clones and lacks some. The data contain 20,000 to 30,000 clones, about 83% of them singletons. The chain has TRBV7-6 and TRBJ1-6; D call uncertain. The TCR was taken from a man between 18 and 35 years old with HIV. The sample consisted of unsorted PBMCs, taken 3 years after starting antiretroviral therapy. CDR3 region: CASSLPDSPLHF. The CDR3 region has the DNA TGTGCCAGCAGCTTACCGGATTCACCCCTCCACTTT. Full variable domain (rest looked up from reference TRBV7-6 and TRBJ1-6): GAGVSQSPRYKVTKRGQDVALRCDPISGHVSLYWYRQALGQGPEFLTYFNYEAQQDKSGLPNDRFSAERPEGSISTLTIQRTEQRDSAMYRCASSLPDSPLHFGNGTRLTVT.